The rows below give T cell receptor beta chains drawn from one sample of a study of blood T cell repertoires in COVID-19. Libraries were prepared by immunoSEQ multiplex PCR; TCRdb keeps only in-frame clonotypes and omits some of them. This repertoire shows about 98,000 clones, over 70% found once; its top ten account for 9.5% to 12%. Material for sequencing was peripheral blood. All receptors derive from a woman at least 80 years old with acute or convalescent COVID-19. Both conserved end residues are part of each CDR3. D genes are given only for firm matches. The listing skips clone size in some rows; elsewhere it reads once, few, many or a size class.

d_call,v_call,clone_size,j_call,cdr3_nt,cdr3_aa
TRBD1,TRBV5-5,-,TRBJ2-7,TGTGCCAGCAGCCCAGGGACAGCCATCTCCTACGAGCAGTACTTC,CASSPGTAISYEQYF
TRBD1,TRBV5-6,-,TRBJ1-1,TGTGCCAGCAGCCCGCGGACAGGGGGGGCTTTCTTT,CASSPRTGGAFF
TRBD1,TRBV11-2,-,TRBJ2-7,TGTGCCAGCAGCGGTAGACAGGGTCTCAACGAGCAGTACTTC,CASSGRQGLNEQYF
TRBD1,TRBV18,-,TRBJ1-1,TGTGCCAGCTCACGGACAGGGAACACTGAAGCTTTCTTT,CASSRTGNTEAFF
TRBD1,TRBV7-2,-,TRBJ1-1,TGTGCCAGCAGCTTAGCGAACGGACAGGGCAAAGCTTTCTTT,CASSLANGQGKAFF
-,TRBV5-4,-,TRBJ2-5,TGTGCCAGCAGCTTGTTGGTCGCGAGGGAGACCCAGTACTTC,CASSLLVARETQYF
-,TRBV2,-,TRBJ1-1,TGTGCCAGCAGCGTAGTGGTCACTGAAGCTTTCTTT,CASSVVVTEAFF
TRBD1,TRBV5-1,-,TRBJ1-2,TGCGCCAGCAGCTTGGAGGGACAGGGTGGCTACACCTTC,CASSLEGQGGYTF
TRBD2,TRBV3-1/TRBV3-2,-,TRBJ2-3,TGTGCCAGCGGGAGCGGGGGATATAATACGCAGTATTTT,CASGSGGYNTQYF
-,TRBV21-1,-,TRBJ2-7,TGTGCCAGCAGCCCCATCAGCGGGGGGGGCTGCGAGCAGTACTTC,CASSPISGGGCEQYF
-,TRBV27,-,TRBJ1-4,TGTGCCAGCAGTTTGCGGGAGAATGAAAAACTGTTTTTT,CASSLRENEKLFF
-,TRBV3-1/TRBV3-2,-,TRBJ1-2,TGTGCCAGCAGCCAAGTGTCAGGGAACTATGGCTACACCTTC,CASSQVSGNYGYTF
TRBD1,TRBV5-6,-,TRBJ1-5,TGTGCCAGCAGCTTGTGGACAGGGGGGGCAACCCAGCATTTT,CASSLWTGGATQHF
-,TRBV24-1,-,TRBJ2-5,TGTGCCACCAGTGACGTGAGACAAGAGACCCAGTACTTC,CATSDVRQETQYF
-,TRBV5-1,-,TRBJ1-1,TGCGCCAGCAGCCCTAACCTCTCAGGGTACACTGAAGCTTTCTTT,CASSPNLSGYTEAFF
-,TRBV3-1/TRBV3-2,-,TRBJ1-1,TGTGCCAGCAGCCAAGATCCGGGGGGGAGGCCCGAAGCTTTCTTT,CASSQDPGGRPEAFF
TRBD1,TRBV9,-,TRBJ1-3,TGTGCCAGCAGCGTAGTCGACAGGGGCTTCTCTGGAAACACCATATATTTT,CASSVVDRGFSGNTIYF
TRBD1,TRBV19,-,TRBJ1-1,TGTGCCAGTAGAATCCAGGGGGCTAGAACTGAAGCTTTCTTT,CASRIQGARTEAFF
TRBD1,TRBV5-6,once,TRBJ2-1,TGTGCCAGCAGCTTGCCCGGGACAGGGAAAGGCTACAATGAGCAGTTCTTC,CASSLPGTGKGYNEQFF
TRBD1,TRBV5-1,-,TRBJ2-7,TGCGCCAGCAGCACCACAGGGGCCCCAGATTACGAGCAGTACTTC,CASSTTGAPDYEQYF
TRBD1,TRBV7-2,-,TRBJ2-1,TGTGCCAGCAGCTTAGCCCGGACAGGGCTGAATGAGCAGTTCTTC,CASSLARTGLNEQFF
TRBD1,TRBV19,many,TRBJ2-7,TGTGCCAGTAGTATAGCCCCGCCGGGACAGGGCTCATACGAGCAGTACTTC,CASSIAPPGQGSYEQYF
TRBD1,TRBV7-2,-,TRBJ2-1,TGTGCCAGCAGCTTCAGACAGGGGAATGAGCAGTTCTTC,CASSFRQGNEQFF
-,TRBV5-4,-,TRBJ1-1,TGTGCCAGCAGCTTTTCGATAAGTAGGGGGAACACTGAAGCTTTCTTT,CASSFSISRGNTEAFF
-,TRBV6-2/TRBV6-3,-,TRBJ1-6,TGTGCCAGCAGCCAGGCCCGGGGTAATTCACCCCTCCACTTT,CASSQARGNSPLHF
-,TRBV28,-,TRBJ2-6,TGTGCCAGCAGTAGACGACTCTCTGGGGCCAACGTCCTGACTTTC,CASSRRLSGANVLTF
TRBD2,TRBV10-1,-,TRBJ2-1,TGCGCCAGCTGTGACGGCGGGGGGGCCGGTAATGAGCAGTTCTTC,CASCDGGGAGNEQFF
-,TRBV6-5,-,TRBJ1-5,TGTGCCAGCAGTCCCGACAGACTCCAGCCCCAGCATTTT,CASSPDRLQPQHF
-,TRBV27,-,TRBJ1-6,TGTGCCAGCAGTTTCAACAAGCCGGGACCCCTCCACTTT,CASSFNKPGPLHF
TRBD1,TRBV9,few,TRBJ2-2,TGTGCCAGCAGCCTCCGGGACAGGGGAAGAGCGAACACCGGGGAGCTGTTTTTT,CASSLRDRGRANTGELFF
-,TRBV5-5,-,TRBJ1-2,TGTGCCAGCAGCTTATCGCCAGGGGACACGGAGAACTATGGCTACACCTTC,CASSLSPGDTENYGYTF
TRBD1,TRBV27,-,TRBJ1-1,TGTGCCAGCAGTCCCGGGACAGGGTTACAAGCTTTCTTT,CASSPGTGLQAFF
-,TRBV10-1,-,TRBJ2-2,TGCGCCAGCAGGAGAGCGGTGAACACCGGGGAGCTGTTTTTT,CASRRAVNTGELFF
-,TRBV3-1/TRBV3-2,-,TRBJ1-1,TGTGCCAGCAGCCAAGTCGAGGGTTTTGAAGCTTTCTTT,CASSQVEGFEAFF
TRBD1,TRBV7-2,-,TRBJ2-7,TGTGCCAGCAGCTGGGACAGGGGAGGCGCCGAGCAGTACTTC,CASSWDRGGAEQYF
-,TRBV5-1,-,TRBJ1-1,TGCGCCAGCGGCATTAATGCCATGAACACTGAAGCTTTCTTT,CASGINAMNTEAFF
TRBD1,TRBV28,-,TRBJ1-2,TGTGCCAGCAGTCTTCGGACAGGTCCCATCTATGGCTACACCTTC,CASSLRTGPIYGYTF
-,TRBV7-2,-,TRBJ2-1,TGTGCCAGCAGCGGGGGGAGCTCCTACAATGAGCAGTTCTTC,CASSGGSSYNEQFF
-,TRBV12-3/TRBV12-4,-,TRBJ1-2,TGTGCCAGCAGTTTGTCAGGGTCCCATGGCTACACCTTC,CASSLSGSHGYTF
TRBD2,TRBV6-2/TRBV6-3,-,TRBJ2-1,TGTGCCAGCAGTCGCGACCTCCCTCTAGCGGGGGGGCTAGGGGAGCAGTTCTTC,CASSRDLPLAGGLGEQFF
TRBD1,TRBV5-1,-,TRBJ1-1,TGCGCCAGCAGCTCGGAAGGACAGGGGGCGATGGGCACTGAAGCTTTCTTT,CASSSEGQGAMGTEAFF
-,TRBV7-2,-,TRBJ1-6,TGTGCCAGCAGCTTAGCTGTCGGCTATAATTCACCCCTCCACTTT,CASSLAVGYNSPLHF
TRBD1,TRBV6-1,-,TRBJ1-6,TGTGCCAGCAGTGACGGGACAGAAAATTCACCCCTCCACTTT,CASSDGTENSPLHF
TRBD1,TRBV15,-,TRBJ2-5,TGTGCCACCAGCAATAGACAGCCCAGACAGGGGGCTGTGACCCAGTACTTC,CATSNRQPRQGAVTQYF